This is a list of T cell receptor beta chains from one sample in a study of CD8 T cells in ankylosing spondylitis. TCRdb re-analysed the 5' RACE reads in MiXCR, keeping a single row per CDR3 protein. The data show 100,000 to 150,000 distinct CDR3 sequences, with around 7% seen just once and roughly an eighth held by the top ten. The sample was blood, either unsorted or a sorted T cell fraction (not recorded which). These receptors were obtained from a male donor with ankylosing spondylitis or in good health (not recorded which). The conserved cysteine and the conserved F or W are not part of the CDR3 here.

TRBV5-1	13	ASSFAGTSDYEQY
TRBV7-9	10	ASRPPGTEAF
TRBV5-5	14	ASSPGTSGGTDTQY
TRBV20-1	15	SARDQGLAGVTDTQY
TRBV6-1	15	ASSPGKSGGTVETQY
TRBV3-1	13	ASSQRDRGNTEAF
TRBV20-1	12	SARGDGREGTQY
TRBV5-1	13	ASAGSGGSYNEQF
TRBV9	12	ASSVTGTGNTIY
TRBV20-1	12	CWIGGTATGELF
TRBV5-1	9	ASSLGAEQY
TRBV20-1	11	SAREGVLEKLF
TRBV12-3/TRBV12-4	16	ASSSELGLGHLYNEQF
TRBV5-1	11	ASSLVGGPEAF
TRBV10-3	11	AISRLLNTEAF
TRBV3-1	15	ASSGRTGQHLAYEQY
TRBV5-1	12	ASSPTGINTEAF
TRBV7-8	13	ASSLGQPAYNEQF
TRBV7-7	13	ASSPIAGGNNEQF
TRBV7-2	13	ASSLEVRSSYEQY
TRBV5-1	12	ASSSGATEEKLF
TRBV12-3/TRBV12-4	14	ASSLVSGTGNQPQH
TRBV5-1	12	ASSLDFPGEKLF
TRBV19	15	ASSPTSGTGWTGELF
TRBV7-9	9	ASADVDEQY
TRBV3-1	10	ASSQGTEGYT
TRBV27	11	ASSASGFTEAF
TRBV7-6	16	ASSLLGAGGLGDTEAF
TRBV12-3/TRBV12-4	14	ASSQGTSGSRYEQF
TRBV28	13	ASLDRGRRADTQY
TRBV12-3/TRBV12-4	10	ASSLGKRTQY
TRBV12-3/TRBV12-4	11	ASRRGGADTQY
TRBV6-5	14	ASSSYTGQGVVGYT
TRBV5-1	15	ASSWRTGPISPYEQY
TRBV7-2	15	ASSLAASGKGTDTQY
TRBV10-3	12	AISENRINQPQH
TRBV10-2	14	ASSERGGLDTDTQY
TRBV12-3/TRBV12-4	8	ASSPWPQH
TRBV20-1	11	SARGRQQNTQY
TRBV20-1	11	SATAQGGYGYT
TRBV5-1	11	ASSMQGTDTQY
TRBV6-1	13	ASISAGAYNSPLH
TRBV9	14	ASSVEGGTGAYEQY
TRBV20-1	8	SAPSWEQY
TRBV18	13	ASSPTQGKNTEAF
TRBV5-1	13	ASSPDGGLNQPQH
TRBV6-5	11	ASSYSSRDGYT